These 22 T cell receptor beta chains were sequenced from one sample in a study of vaccination and CD4 T cells after COVID-19. Cultured CD4+ T cells had their DNA profiled by the Oncomine TCR Beta short-read assay. One entry per CDR3 protein results from TCRdb running MiXCR on the PCR reads. The table has about 18,000 distinct CDR3 sequences, about two fifths seen once. Treatment described: approximately 11-day PBMC culture with coronavirus spike peptide pools or control peptides (ViraFEST assay). Their antigen targets remain unknown. The input for sequencing was CD4+ T cells from blood, cultured in vitro, taken after SARS-CoV-2 vaccination. The receptors were gathered from a human donor who had recovered from COVID-19.

This clonotype was detected only a few times. V gene TRBV20-1 combines with J gene TRBJ1-1; D uncertain. The germline V gene has CDR1 DFQATT and CDR2 SNEGSKA (reference sequence). The CDR3 extends over 13 amino acids. Trimming pared 4 bases from V and 4 bases from J, leaving 13 bases between. The CDR3 coding sequence is TGCAGTGCTAAGCAAGCAGCCCGCACTGAAGCTTTCTTT. It codes for CSAKQAARTEAFF.

The chain links TRBV20-1 to TRBJ1-6, with D possibly matching TRBD1 (6 bases). The ends were cut back, 1 base at V and 1 base at J, with 8 bases in the middle. The length of the CDR3 is 15 residues. Germline assignment: CDR1 DFQATT and CDR2 SNEGSKA (reference sequence). CDR3 bases: TGCAGTGCTAGAGGAGGGGGTTCCTATAATTCACCCCTCCACTTT. This encodes CSARGGGSYNSPLHF.

This clonotype was seen a handful of times. This chain links TRBV7-2 with TRBJ1-5, with D tentatively TRBD1 (5 bases). The CDR3 contains 14 residues. Trimming took off 8 bases at V and 0 bases at J, with 11 bases between the two ends. CDR1 SGHTA and CDR2 FQGNSA come from the germline V gene. CDR3 bases: TGTGCCAGCGGATCGACAGCTAGCAATCAGCCCCAGCATTTT. This gives the protein CASGSTASNQPQHF.

The V gene is TRBV11-3, the J gene TRBJ2-5, with D perhaps TRBD1 (6 bases). The CDR3 is 11 amino acids. V dropped 5 bases and J dropped 5 bases, with 6 bases sitting between them. The V gene's germline CDR1 is SGHNT and CDR2 YENEEA. This chain's CDR3 is CASSTGETQYF. CDR3 in DNA: TGTGCCAGCAGCACAGGGGAGACCCAGTACTTC.

The chain has TRBV11-1 and TRBJ2-7; D perhaps matches TRBD2 (5 bases). Germline V gene data show CDR1 as SGHAT and CDR2 as FQDESV (reference sequence). V lost 5 bases and J 0 bases, leaving 17 bases between the germline ends. This CDR3 has 16 residues. This CDR3 reads CASSPPGRGSSYEQYF. In DNA form, the CDR3 reads TGTGCCAGCAGCCCCCCCGGTCGAGGGAGCTCCTACGAGCAGTACTTC.

This clonotype came up a few times. The chain employs TRBV20-1 and TRBJ2-4, with D possibly matching TRBD1 (5 bases). Germline CDR1 reads DFQATT; CDR2 reads SNEGSKA (reference sequence). The CDR3 covers 12 residues. Trimming shortened V by 2 bases and J by 8 bases, and 10 bases separated the two germline ends. CDR3 amino acids: CSARQGGDIQYF. Written as DNA, the CDR3 is TGCAGTGCTAGACAGGGTGGGGACATTCAGTACTTC.

The chain is built from TRBV19 and TRBJ1-1; tentative D call: TRBD1 (5 bases). This CDR3 is 14 amino acids long. Trimming stripped 7 bases from V and 7 bases from J, with 19 bases between. Germline-derived CDR1 and CDR2 are LNHDA and SQIVND (reference sequence). The CDR3: CASNFTPRRGEAFF. CDR3 coding DNA: TGTGCCAGTAACTTTACCCCGAGGAGGGGTGAAGCTTTCTTT.

This clonotype was seen a handful of times. The rearrangement joins TRBV10-1 to TRBJ2-5, with D possibly TRBD1 on 6 matching bases. This CDR3 contains 16 residues. Germline V lookup: CDR1 WNHNN, CDR2 SYGVQD (reference sequence). V was trimmed by 0 bases and J by 1 base, leaving 12 bases between them. For the CDR3, the DNA is TGCGCCAGCAGTGAGTCGGGTGGACAGACCCAAGAGACCCAGTACTTC. Translated, it gives CASSESGGQTQETQYF.

The V call is TRBV7-2, the J call TRBJ2-3; no clear D gene. Trimming shortened V by 5 bases and J by 6 bases, and 18 bases separated the two germline ends. In germline, CDR1 is SGHTA, CDR2 FQGNSA. CDR3 length: 15 residues. CDR3 protein: CASSPKQVFRDTQYF. The CDR3 region has the DNA TGTGCCAGCAGCCCCAAACAAGTTTTTCGGGATACGCAGTATTTT.

The chain couples TRBV28 to TRBJ2-1, with 8 bases matching TRBD2. J was trimmed by 5 bases and V by 8 bases; bases with no gene match: 11. The V gene's germline CDR1 is MDHEN and CDR2 SYDVKM. CDR3 length: 15 residues. The CDR3 region is CASHKAGVVHNEQFF. The CDR3 DNA reads as TGTGCCAGCCATAAAGCGGGAGTGGTCCACAATGAGCAGTTCTTC.

The chain links TRBV4-3 to TRBJ1-1; D is unresolved. Germline values: CDR1 LGHNA, CDR2 YSLEER. This CDR3 spans 15 amino acids. V lost 1 base, J lost 0 bases, and 9 bases lay in between. CDR3 protein: CASSQASGLNTEAFF. The DNA of the CDR3 is TGCGCCAGCAGCCAAGCATCGGGCTTGAACACTGAAGCTTTCTTT.

The chain is built from TRBV7-8 and TRBJ2-1, with D perhaps matching TRBD1 or TRBD2 (6 bases each). Germline lookup yields CDR1 SGHVS and CDR2 FQNEAQ. With 6 bases removed from V and 5 bases from J, the gap between germline ends came to 17 bases. The CDR3 has 15 amino acids. The DNA for the CDR3 is TGTGCCAGCAGGGCGAGGGGGGCGAGAGACAATGAGCAGTTCTTC. Translating gives CASRARGARDNEQFF.

The V call is TRBV27, the J call TRBJ2-7, with 7 nucleotides matching TRBD1. V shed 5 bases, J shed 4 bases, and the junction held 5 bases outside the gene matches. This CDR3 region has 13 residues. Germline values: CDR1 MNHEY, CDR2 SMNVEV (reference sequence). The CDR3 coding sequence is TGTGCCAGCAGTGAGACAGGGCGGTACGAGCAGTACTTC. It is translated as CASSETGRYEQYF.

The rearrangement joins TRBV6-2 or TRBV6-3 to TRBJ2-3; 10 bases are shared with TRBD2. CDR1 MNHEY and CDR2 SVGEGT come from the germline V gene. The V segment lost 2 bases and the J segment 3 bases; nucleotides outside the gene matches: 8. CDR3 size: 17 residues. The CDR3 DNA reads TGTGCCAGCAGTTACCCACTAGCGGGGTTGGGTACAGATACGCAGTATTTT. This translates into CASSYPLAGLGTDTQYF.

V is TRBV20-1 and J is TRBJ1-2, with D perhaps TRBD1 (5 bases). Per germline, CDR1 DFQATT and CDR2 SNEGSKA (reference sequence). V gave up 6 bases and J gave up 8 bases, with 19 bases separating them. The CDR3 is made up of 13 amino acids. CDR3 region: CSAGDAGAKGYTF. In nucleotides, the CDR3 is TGCAGTGCCGGGGACGCGGGCGCTAAGGGCTACACCTTC.

The chain links TRBV19 to TRBJ2-3; no definite D call. This CDR3 contains 14 residues. From germline, CDR1 is LNHDA and CDR2 SQIVND (reference sequence). The germline V and J ends were trimmed by 3 bases and 2 bases, with 9 bases remaining between them. In DNA, the CDR3 is TGTGCCAGTAGTATTGCGAGAGACACAGATACGCAGTATTTT. Its protein product is CASSIARDTDTQYF.

This clonotype is judged medium-sized. V and J are TRBV6-5 and TRBJ1-1; no clear D. Per the germline V gene, CDR1 is MNHEY and CDR2 is SVGAGI. V lost 4 bases, J lost 2 bases, and 8 bases lay in between. CDR3 length: 13 amino acids. The chain's CDR3 is CASSWRTNTEAFF. CDR3 sequence (DNA): TGTGCCAGCAGTTGGAGAACTAACACTGAAGCTTTCTTT.

The chain is built from TRBV6-1 and TRBJ2-3; 8 bases agree with TRBD1. The germline CDR1 and CDR2 sequences are MNHNS and SASEGT. This CDR3 region has 17 residues. V trimming: 5 bases; J trimming: 0 bases; junction bases outside the gene matches: 10. The CDR3 region is CASSRGQGAFSTDTQYF. The CDR3 bases are TGTGCCAGCAGTCGGGGGCAGGGGGCGTTCAGCACAGATACGCAGTATTTT.

The genes are TRBV20-1 and TRBJ2-1, with D perhaps matching TRBD1 or TRBD2 (5 bases each). The CDR3 contains 15 residues. Germline loops: CDR1 DFQATT, CDR2 SNEGSKA (reference sequence). The V gene lost 3 bases and the J gene lost 8 bases, with 20 bases spanning the gap. CDR3: CSASGKGGRVDEQFF. Written as DNA, the CDR3 is TGCAGTGCTAGCGGGAAGGGTGGCAGGGTGGATGAGCAGTTCTTC.

The V call is TRBV6-2 or TRBV6-3, the J call TRBJ2-2, with 12 bases aligning to TRBD1. V was pared by 6 bases and J by 6 bases, with 8 bases of the junction left unmatched. The CDR3 is 16 amino acids. Germline loops: CDR1 MNHEY, CDR2 SVGEGT. The CDR3 region is CASRPLGQGAAGELFF. CDR3 nucleotides: TGTGCCAGCAGGCCCCTGGGACAGGGGGCGGCCGGGGAGCTGTTTTTT.

V gene TRBV12-3 or TRBV12-4 combines with J gene TRBJ1-1; 9 nucleotides line up with TRBD1. CDR3 length: 14 amino acids. V lost 7 bases and J lost 4; bases outside the gene matches: 7. CDR3 coding DNA: TGTGCCAGCAAACGACAGGGGGTTGGCACTGAAGCTTTCTTT. It is translated as CASKRQGVGTEAFF.

This clonotype turned up a few times. The chain links TRBV27 to TRBJ1-1, with D possibly TRBD1 on 6 matching bases. V was clipped by 1 base and J by 11 bases, with 20 bases between them. The CDR3 extends over 15 amino acids. Germline V gene lookup returns CDR1 MNHEY and CDR2 SMNVEV (reference sequence). The CDR3 bases are TGTGCCAGCAGTTTATTGGCACAGGGAAGAGGGGCGGCTTTCTTT. The encoded protein is CASSLLAQGRGAAFF.